A single sample is the source of the 5 T cell receptor beta chains below, sequenced in a study of cytomegalovirus exposure and HLA in healthy donors. TCRdb's copy holds only in-frame clones and misses some; the assay was immunoSEQ multiplex PCR. Of 110,000 or so clones detected, about 85% appear once; the ten largest clones hold approximately 4%. Sample: PBMCs. The receptors were sampled from a woman younger than 30 in good health and CMV-seropositive.

V usage is TRBV19 and J usage is TRBJ2-2, with D tentatively TRBD2 (6 bases). The CDR3 sequence is 15 residues long. V was cut by 5 bases and J by 1 base, with 11 bases left in between. Germline V gives CDR1 LNHDA, CDR2 SQIVND (reference sequence). The CDR3 region has the DNA TGTGCCAGTAGTCCTAGCGTTCTGAACACCGGGGAGCTGTTTTTT. It specifies CASSPSVLNTGELFF.

This chain connects TRBV28 to TRBJ1-4; 9 bases match TRBD1. This CDR3 comprises 16 residues. Unmatched junction bases numbered 7, after V lost 5 bases and J lost 3 bases. Germline CDR1 and CDR2: MDHEN and SYDVKM. The CDR3 sequence: CASSPGTGRANEKLFF. As DNA, the CDR3 is TGTGCCAGCAGTCCCGGGACAGGGCGCGCTAATGAAAAACTGTTTTTT.

The chain links TRBV28 to TRBJ1-3, with 8 bases fitting TRBD1. V lost 6 bases and J lost 3; bases outside the gene matches: 28. Looked up from germline, CDR1 is MDHEN and CDR2 is SYDVKM. The CDR3 has 22 amino acids. CDR3 nucleotides: TGTGCCAGCAGCCTGGGACAGGTCAAAACCCAACGGGTCGGAAACCTTGGAAACACCATATATTTT. It yields the protein CASSLGQVKTQRVGNLGNTIYF.

In this sample, this clone turned up a few times. Other DNA sequences from this sample encode an identical CDR3 as well. The chain links TRBV4-1 to TRBJ2-7; 9 bases map to TRBD1. The germline V gene has CDR1 MGHRA and CDR2 YSYEKL. The CDR3 runs to 15 residues. Losses at the gene ends were 2 bases for V and 3 bases for J; bases not matched to a gene: 5. In DNA, the CDR3 is TGCGCCAGCAGCCAACTACAGGGGGCTGGCTACGAGCAGTACTTC. Translating it yields CASSQLQGAGYEQYF.

The chain recombines TRBV18 with TRBJ1-1, with 9 bases matching TRBD1. There are 15 residues in the CDR3. Germline CDR1 reads KGHSH; CDR2 reads LQKENI. After removal of 6 bases from V and 5 bases from J, the junction contained 10 bases not matched to a gene. CDR3 protein: CASSDQGQGNTEAFF. CDR3 coding DNA: TGTGCCAGCTCGGATCAGGGACAGGGAAATACTGAAGCTTTCTTT.